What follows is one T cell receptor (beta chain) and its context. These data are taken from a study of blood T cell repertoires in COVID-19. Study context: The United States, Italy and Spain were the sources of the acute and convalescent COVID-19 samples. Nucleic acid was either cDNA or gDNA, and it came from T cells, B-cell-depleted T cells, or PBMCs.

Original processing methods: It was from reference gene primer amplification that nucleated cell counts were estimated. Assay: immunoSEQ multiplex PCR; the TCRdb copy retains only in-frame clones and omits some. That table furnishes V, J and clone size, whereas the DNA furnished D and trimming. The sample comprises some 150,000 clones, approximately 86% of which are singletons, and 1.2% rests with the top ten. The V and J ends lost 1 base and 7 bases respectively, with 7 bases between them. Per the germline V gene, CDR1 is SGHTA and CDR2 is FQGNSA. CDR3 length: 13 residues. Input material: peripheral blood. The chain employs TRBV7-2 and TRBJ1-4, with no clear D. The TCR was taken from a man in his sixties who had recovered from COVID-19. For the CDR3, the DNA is TGTGCCAGCAGCTTAGTAGCCGGTGAAAAACTGTTTTTT. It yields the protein CASSLVAGEKLFF.